The rows below give T cell receptor beta chains drawn from one sample of a study of shared clonotypes between healthy human individuals. Here immunoSEQ multiplex PCR was the method, and the copy in TCRdb shows in-frame clones only, minus some. The sample lists fewer than 850,000 clones, 72% occurring once. The specimen sequenced was memory CD4+ T cells sorted from blood. Receptor source: a woman aged 25 to 39 in good health. The CDR3 runs from the conserved cysteine through the conserved F or W. A D gene is named only where the DNA matches it firmly. Size tells how often a clone was seen (once, few, many) or the class of an expanded clone, and some rows leave it out.

TRBJ2-3,TRBV25-1,NA,TRBD1,TGTGCCAGCAGTGTCCGAGGACAGGGAGGCACAGATACGCAGTATTTT,CASSVRGQGGTDTQYF
TRBJ2-3,TRBV5-6,NA,TRBD1,TGTGCCAGCAGCCAAAATACCGGGACAGGGGGTCGGGATACGCAGTATTTT,CASSQNTGTGGRDTQYF
TRBJ2-1,TRBV30,NA,NA,TGTGCCTGGAGTGTACTGGCGGGATTTTACAATGAGCAGTTCTTC,CAWSVLAGFYNEQFF
TRBJ2-7,TRBV6-5,NA,TRBD1,TGTGCCAGCAGTCCGACAGGGGGCTACGAGCAGTACTTC,CASSPTGGYEQYF
TRBJ2-1,TRBV9,NA,NA,TGTGCCGGCCACCACTCCTACAATGAGCAGTTCTTC,CAGHHSYNEQFF
TRBJ2-6,TRBV6-5,few,NA,TGTGCCAGCAGTTACAACTGGGATGGGGCCAACGTCCTGACTTTC,CASSYNWDGANVLTF
TRBJ2-1,TRBV10-3,NA,NA,TGTGCCATCGGCGACAGGAGCTCCTACAATGAGCAGTTCTTC,CAIGDRSSYNEQFF
TRBJ2-5,TRBV19,NA,NA,TGTGCCAGTAGTACACTTCATAGGGAAGAGACCCAGTACTTC,CASSTLHREETQYF
TRBJ2-3,TRBV10-2,NA,NA,TGCGCCAGCAGTGACTACCGTGTGTGGGCAGATACGCAGTATTTT,CASSDYRVWADTQYF
TRBJ2-5,TRBV6-6,NA,NA,TGTGCCAGCAGTCCCTTTGGAGAGACCCAGTACTTC,CASSPFGETQYF
TRBJ2-2,TRBV6-5,NA,TRBD2,TGTGCCAGCCGTTTCGGACTAGACGCGAACACCGGGGAGCTGTTTTTT,CASRFGLDANTGELFF
TRBJ1-5,TRBV28,NA,NA,TGTGCCAGCAGAGTGAATAGCAATCAGCCCCAGCATTTT,CASRVNSNQPQHF
TRBJ1-1,TRBV19,NA,TRBD1,TGTGCCAGTAGGGGGACAGGGAAAACTGAAGCTTTCTTT,CASRGTGKTEAFF
TRBJ2-3,TRBV7-9,NA,TRBD2,TGTGCCAGCAGCTTAGCTAGCGGGAGCCCAGATACGCAGTATTTT,CASSLASGSPDTQYF
TRBJ2-3,TRBV5-1,few,NA,TGCGCCAGCAGGGTGGACAGCACAGATACGCAGTATTTT,CASRVDSTDTQYF
TRBJ2-1,TRBV4-1,NA,TRBD2,TGCGCCAGCAGCCGCGTGGGCGGGAGCACCTACAATGAGCAGTTCTTC,CASSRVGGSTYNEQFF
TRBJ1-6,TRBV28,NA,TRBD1,TGTGCCAGCAGCCACAGGGGTTCACCCCTCCACTTT,CASSHRGSPLHF
TRBJ2-7,TRBV5-1,NA,NA,TGCGCCAGCAGCTTCAATAGCGGCAGCTCCTACGAGCAGTACTTC,CASSFNSGSSYEQYF
TRBJ2-7,TRBV27,few,TRBD1,TGTGCCAGCAGTTTAAGGACAGGCTACGAGCAGTACTTC,CASSLRTGYEQYF
TRBJ2-2,TRBV19,NA,NA,TGTGCCACAAATGCTTGGGGGAGGACGAACACCGGGGAGCTGTTTTTT,CATNAWGRTNTGELFF
TRBJ2-1,TRBV28,once,TRBD2,TGTGCCAGCAGTCCACTGACTAGCGGCTACAATGAGCAGTTCTTC,CASSPLTSGYNEQFF
TRBJ2-7,TRBV4-2,NA,NA,TGTGCCAGCAGCCGATCGGGGGCGAACTCCTACGAGCAGTACTTC,CASSRSGANSYEQYF
TRBJ2-5,TRBV11-3,NA,NA,TGTGCCAGCAGCATTCTGACGGAAGAGACCCAGTACTTC,CASSILTEETQYF
TRBJ2-7,TRBV5-5,NA,NA,TGTGCCAGCAGCTTGCCAGGGGCCCTTGGTTACGAGCAGTACTTC,CASSLPGALGYEQYF
TRBJ2-1,TRBV12-1,NA,NA,TGTGCCAGCAGCCCCGGGACTAGCGGACCCCAGGGCGATGAGCAGTTCTTC,CASSPGTSGPQGDEQFF
TRBJ1-1,TRBV23-1,NA,NA,TGCGCCAGCAGTCAATGGGAGTCCGGGGGAGGCACTGAAGCTTTCTTT,CASSQWESGGGTEAFF
TRBJ2-3,TRBV10-1,NA,NA,TGCGCCAGCAGTGAGTCGCGAGGAAATCAGGCGCAGTATTTT,CASSESRGNQAQYF
TRBJ1-2,TRBV27,few,TRBD1,TGTGCCAGCAGTTTAGCAGGGGGAGTTTATGGCTACACCTTC,CASSLAGGVYGYTF
TRBJ2-7,TRBV6-5,NA,NA,TGTGCCAGCACCATCGGGAGTAGCGAGCAGTACTTC,CASTIGSSEQYF
TRBJ2-1,TRBV5-5,NA,TRBD2,TGTGCCAGCAGCTCAAGACTAGCGGGAAGTAGATGGGAGTCCTACAATGAGCAGTTCTTC,CASSSRLAGSRWESYNEQFF
TRBJ1-3,TRBV11-2,NA,NA,TGTGCCAGCAGCGGGGTTGGGAACACCATATATTTT,CASSGVGNTIYF
TRBJ1-2,TRBV10-3,NA,NA,TGTGCCATCAGCCGGGCACCGGGGGGATACTATGGCTACACCTTC,CAISRAPGGYYGYTF
TRBJ2-5,TRBV5-1,few,TRBD2,TGCGCCAGCAGCCCGGGACTAGCGGGGTACCAAGAGACCCAGTACTTC,CASSPGLAGYQETQYF
TRBJ2-2,TRBV7-9,NA,TRBD2,TGTGCCAGCAGCTTACTAGCGGGAGGGAACACCGGGGAGCTGTTTTTT,CASSLLAGGNTGELFF
TRBJ2-3,TRBV10-3,NA,NA,TGTGCCATCAGTGCCGGGGGTTATAGGGGGGATACGCAGTATTTT,CAISAGGYRGDTQYF
TRBJ1-1,TRBV29-1,NA,NA,TGCAGCGTGTCCCGAACCGGGACAAGTGAAGCTTTCTTT,CSVSRTGTSEAFF
TRBJ2-7,TRBV5-1,few,NA,TGCGCCAGCAGCTTGTATCTGGGCGAGCAGTACTTC,CASSLYLGEQYF
TRBJ1-1,TRBV18,few,NA,TGTGCCAGCTCACCCGTAACCGGGGCTGGAACTGAAGCTTTCTTT,CASSPVTGAGTEAFF
TRBJ2-1,TRBV7-2,NA,TRBD2,TGTGCCAGCAGCCAGGGACTAGCGGGTAACAATGAGCAGTTCTTC,CASSQGLAGNNEQFF
TRBJ2-2,TRBV7-9,few,NA,TGTGCCAGCAGCTTTGGTGTACCGGGAGGGGAGCTGTTTTTT,CASSFGVPGGELFF
TRBJ2-1,TRBV20-1,NA,NA,TGCAGTGCCCCCGGGCTCCATGAGCAGTTCTTC,CSAPGLHEQFF
TRBJ2-1,TRBV28,NA,TRBD1,TGTGCCAGCAGTAGAGGGGGCTTTGGGGTTTACAATGAGCAGTTCTTC,CASSRGGFGVYNEQFF
TRBJ2-5,TRBV28,NA,NA,TGTGCCAGCACAACCCCGCCCCCGGCCCAGGAGACCCAGTACTTC,CASTTPPPAQETQYF
TRBJ2-7,TRBV27,NA,NA,TGTGCCAGCAGAAGACAGGATGGGTCCTACGAGCAGTACTTC,CASRRQDGSYEQYF
TRBJ2-3,TRBV7-6,NA,NA,TGTGCCAGCAGCTTAGCCGTAGCCTACACAGATACGCAGTATTTT,CASSLAVAYTDTQYF
TRBJ1-1,TRBV25-1,NA,NA,TGTGCCAGCAGTGAAACCCTAGACGGGAACACTGAAGCTTTCTTT,CASSETLDGNTEAFF
TRBJ2-7,TRBV5-1,NA,NA,TGCGCCAGCAGCAGGAGTTCCTCGAACTACGAGCAGTACTTC,CASSRSSSNYEQYF
TRBJ1-3,TRBV7-2,NA,TRBD1,TGTGCCAGCAGCCGGACAGGGCGAGGAAACACCATATATTTT,CASSRTGRGNTIYF
TRBJ2-2,TRBV18,NA,TRBD1,TGTGCCAGCTCACCGCAAGCCCATCGACAGGGGGCATACACCGGGGAGCTGTTTTTT,CASSPQAHRQGAYTGELFF
TRBJ1-2,TRBV20-1,few,NA,TGCAGTGCTAGGGCCGGAGGCTACACCTTC,CSARAGGYTF
TRBJ2-2,TRBV4-1,NA,TRBD2,TGCGCCAGCAGCCCCGTTTGGAGCGGGAGTATGACCGGGGAGCTGTTTTTT,CASSPVWSGSMTGELFF